This T cell receptor (beta chain) was observed in a study of T cell responses to AZD1222 COVID-19 vaccine. The CDR3 extends over 17 amino acids. V was pared by 2 bases and J by 3 bases, with 18 bases between. The V gene's germline CDR1 is LGHDT and CDR2 YNNKEL (reference sequence). TCRdb keeps only in-frame clones here, not all; method: immunoSEQ multiplex PCR. The sample consists of fewer than 120,000 clones, around 93% of them appearing once. Overall study results and limits: Only six people who got AZD1222 tested seropositive at baseline. Among the donors, most were white British and more were female, and clonal diversity was possibly underestimated.

In regard to this clone: Its antigen is unknown.

The specimen was peripheral blood, collected 28 days after the second AZD1222 dose. The chain couples TRBV3-1 (or the pseudogene TRBV3-2) to TRBJ2-3, with TRBD2 as a possible D gene (5 bases). The clonotype originates from an adult who received the AZD1222 COVID-19 vaccine. The chain's CDR3 is CASSQLGGANRTDTQYF. The CDR3 nucleotides are TGTGCCAGCAGCCAACTCGGAGGAGCAAATAGGACAGATACGCAGTATTTT.